This section outlines one TCR beta chain sequence together with its context. The CDR3 loop spans 15 amino acids. Germline loops: CDR1 LNHDA, CDR2 SQIVND (reference sequence). V was shortened by 1 base and J by 8 bases, with 17 bases between the two germline ends. This sample stems from a study of blood T cell repertoires in COVID-19. As for the study in general: Collection of acute and convalescent COVID-19 samples took place in the United States, Italy and Spain. PBMCs, B-cell-depleted T cells, or T cells provided the cDNA or gDNA that made up the material.

The protocol was immunoSEQ multiplex PCR, while the TCRdb copy is restricted to in-frame clones and leaves out a portion. This table holds approximately 300,000 clones, roughly 87% found once. The chain joins TRBV19 to TRBJ1-1, with D unresolved. This sequence originates from a woman aged 50 to 60 who had recovered from COVID-19. Source material: peripheral blood. CDR3 nucleotide sequence: TGTGCCAGTAGTATAGGCCCGCGGGGAATAAGAGAAGCTTTCTTT. It specifies CASSIGPRGIREAFF.